The entry below gives a single T cell receptor beta chain sequence along with its context. What antigen it recognizes has not been identified. Base quality data are lacking; no much larger clone is found one base away. Synthetic TCR analog templates were spiked into each PCR to estimate absolute template abundance from read counts. The immunoSEQ assay used bias-controlled V and J gene primers to amplify TCRbeta CDR3 regions from genomic DNA. Sequencing of rearranged TCRbeta segments was performed at approximately 20X coverage. Per the source publication's procedure: Sequencing errors were corrected by clustering, and CDR3s were annotated against IMGT so that V, D and J genes could be assigned. Only productive TCRbeta rearrangements were used in downstream analyses, excluding out-of-frame or stop-codon sequences. Clonality was computed as one minus Shannon entropy normalized by the log of the number of unique productive sequences. Fisher's exact test with Benjamini-Hochberg correction, at a threshold of adjusted p below 0.01, was used to find clones that differed between time points or between blood and tumor. Imported from immuneACCESS, the table was reduced by TCRdb to in-frame sequences with V and J called. These copies leave out some clones; in studies compared against another copy, an unresolved V gene accounts for under half, and the cause of the remainder is not known. The V and J calls and clone size were taken over from that table, and D and trimming were inferred from the DNA. Here the sample has approximately 67,000 clones; around 87% occur a single time. Of the sample, 15% is held by the ten largest clones.

The data derive from a study of PD-L1 blockade in urothelial cancer (TCRdb year 2017). Regarding the study in general: Every patient began therapy in the mid-2010s and was given atezolizumab 1,200 mg intravenously every 3 weeks. Durable clinical benefit was defined as progression-free survival longer than 6 months, and TCR features were also tested against progression-free and overall survival. Blood samples yielded a median of around 150,000 T cells and 65,000 to 95,000 unique TCRs, with median clonality 0.080. An ECOG performance status of 0 or 1 was recorded for the patients, and 0 to 3 prior chemotherapy regimens had been received by the patients. Blood samples were analyzed at 3 weeks after treatment start (second dose) and at 6 weeks after treatment start. Just over 28 patients had pretreatment blood TCR-seq, some 25 had at least one posttreatment blood collection, and some 25 had tumor TCR-seq. About nine tenths of the roughly 29 patients were males with bladder-origin urothelial cancer, and about 65% of the 29 reported a prior smoking history. Durable clinical benefit was achieved by nine patients but not by the remaining 20. In the same patients, pretreatment tumors underwent whole exome sequencing and RNA sequencing in addition to TCR sequencing. The study was an exploratory multi-omic analysis of somatic, immune and clinical correlates of response to PD-L1 blockade with atezolizumab in urothelial cancer. TCR sequencing covered pretreatment tumor samples and matched, serially collected peripheral blood taken before and after atezolizumab treatment. What the research found in general, with its limitations: At 3 weeks after the start of treatment, tumor-associated TCR clones in peripheral blood had expanded more in patients with durable benefit (n ≈ 24, p = 0.022). Because the sample size was small (n ≈ 27) and many exploratory analyses were performed, the results are intended to be hypothesis-generating. Improved progression-free and overall survival was associated with having pretreatment peripheral blood TCR clonality below the median.

Interpreted using the paper, the time point label stands for: pretreatment peripheral blood. The cohort included 25 to 30 patients with locally advanced or metastatic urothelial carcinoma who were treated at Memorial Sloan Kettering on a trial protocol. Peripheral blood mononuclear cells were collected from each patient pretreatment and during treatment, giving between 1 and 8 total time points per patient. The Qiagen DNeasy Blood extraction kit was used to purify genomic DNA from total PBMCs and tumor samples. PBMCs were collected pretreatment and during treatment and were isolated and stored as previously described. The germline V gene (reference sequence) specifies SEHNR as CDR1 and FQNEAQ as CDR2. From cysteine to phenylalanine, the CDR3 is 13 amino acids long. The CDR3 DNA has 39 bases and is translated from base 1. Trimming takes 8 bases off V and 3 bases off J; junction bases not matched to a gene: 5.

Sequences were derived from PBMCs, sampled around atezolizumab (anti-PD-L1) treatment. The sequence was obtained from a man aged 60 to 75 with urothelial cancer. The sequence joins TRBV7-9 to TRBJ2-3; TRBD2 aligns with 7 central bases. CDR3 loop: CASGLDGTDTQYF. The DNA sequence reads TGTGCCAGCGGACTAGATGGAACAGATACGCAGTATTTT. Here the CDR3 is joined to the reference TRBV7-9 and TRBJ2-3 genes, and the full variable domain is: DTGVSQNPRHKITKRGQNVTFRCDPISEHNRLYWYRQTLGQGPEFLTYFQNEAQLEKSRLLSDRFSAERPKGSFSTLEIQRTEQGDSAMYLCASGLDGTDTQYFGPGTRLTVL.